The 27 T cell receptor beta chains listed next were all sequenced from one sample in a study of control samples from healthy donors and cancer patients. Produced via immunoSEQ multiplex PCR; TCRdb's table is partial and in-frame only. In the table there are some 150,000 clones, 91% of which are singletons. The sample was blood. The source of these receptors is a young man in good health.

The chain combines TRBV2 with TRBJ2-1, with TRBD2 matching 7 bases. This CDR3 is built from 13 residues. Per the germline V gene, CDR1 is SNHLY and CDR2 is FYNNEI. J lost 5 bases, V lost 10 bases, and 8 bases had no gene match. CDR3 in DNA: TGTGCCACTAGGACTAGGGAAAACAATGAGCAGTTCTTC. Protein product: CATRTRENNEQFF.

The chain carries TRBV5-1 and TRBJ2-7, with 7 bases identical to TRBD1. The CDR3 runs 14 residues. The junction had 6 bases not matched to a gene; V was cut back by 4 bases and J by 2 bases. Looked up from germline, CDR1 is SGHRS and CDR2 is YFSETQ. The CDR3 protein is CASSAQTGTYEQYF. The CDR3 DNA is TGCGCCAGCAGCGCCCAGACAGGGACCTACGAGCAGTACTTC.

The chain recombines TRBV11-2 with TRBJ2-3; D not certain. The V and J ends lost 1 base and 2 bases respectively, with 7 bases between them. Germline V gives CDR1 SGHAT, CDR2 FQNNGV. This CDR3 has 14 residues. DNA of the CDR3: TGTGCCAGCAGCTTAGGCGCTACCACAGATACGCAGTATTTT. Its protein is CASSLGATTDTQYF.

CDR3 protein: CASSHYRDRGGKLFF. Written as DNA, the CDR3 is TGTGCCAGCTCACACTACCGGGACAGGGGTGGAAAACTGTTTTTT. This chain links TRBV18 with TRBJ1-4; 10 bases match TRBD1. From germline, CDR1 is KGHSH and CDR2 LQKENI. This CDR3 has 15 residues. The V segment lost 4 bases and the J segment 10 bases; nucleotides outside the gene matches: 9. Combining the CDR3 with reference TRBV18 and TRBJ1-4 gives the whole variable domain NAGVMQNPRHLVRRRGQEARLRCSPMKGHSHVYWYRQLPEEGLKFMVYLQKENIIDESGMPKERFSAEFPKEGPSILRIQQVVRGDSAAYFCASSHYRDRGGKLFFGSGTQLSVL.

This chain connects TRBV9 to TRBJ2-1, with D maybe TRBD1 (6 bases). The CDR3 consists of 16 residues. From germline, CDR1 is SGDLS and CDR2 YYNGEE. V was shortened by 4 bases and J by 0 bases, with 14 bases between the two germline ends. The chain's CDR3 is CASSPGARASYNEQFF. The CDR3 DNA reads TGTGCCAGCAGCCCAGGGGCGAGGGCCTCCTACAATGAGCAGTTCTTC.

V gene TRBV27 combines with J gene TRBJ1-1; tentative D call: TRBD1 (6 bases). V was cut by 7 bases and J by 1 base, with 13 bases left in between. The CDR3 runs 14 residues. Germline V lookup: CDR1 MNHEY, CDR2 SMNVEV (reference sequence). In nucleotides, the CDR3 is TGTGCCAGCACCCCGGGGGCGGGGAACACTGAAGCTTTCTTT. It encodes CASTPGAGNTEAFF.

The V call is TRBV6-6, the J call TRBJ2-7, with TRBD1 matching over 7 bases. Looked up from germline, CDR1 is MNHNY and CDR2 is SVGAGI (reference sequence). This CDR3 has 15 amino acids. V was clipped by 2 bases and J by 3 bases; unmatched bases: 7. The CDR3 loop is CASSYRDSLFYEQYF. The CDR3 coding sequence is TGTGCCAGCAGTTACCGGGACAGCCTTTTCTACGAGCAGTACTTC.

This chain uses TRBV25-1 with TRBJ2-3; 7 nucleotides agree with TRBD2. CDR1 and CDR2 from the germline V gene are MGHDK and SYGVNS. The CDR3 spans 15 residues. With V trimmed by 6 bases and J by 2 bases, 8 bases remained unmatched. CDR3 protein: CASRPSRGNTDTQYF. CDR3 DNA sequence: TGTGCCAGCAGACCCTCGCGGGGGAACACAGATACGCAGTATTTT.

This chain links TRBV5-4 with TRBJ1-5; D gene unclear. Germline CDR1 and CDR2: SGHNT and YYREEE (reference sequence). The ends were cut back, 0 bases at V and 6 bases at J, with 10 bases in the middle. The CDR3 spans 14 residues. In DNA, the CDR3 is TGTGCCAGCAGCTTGGGGGGAGTTGGTCAGCCCCAGCATTTT. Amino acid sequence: CASSLGGVGQPQHF.

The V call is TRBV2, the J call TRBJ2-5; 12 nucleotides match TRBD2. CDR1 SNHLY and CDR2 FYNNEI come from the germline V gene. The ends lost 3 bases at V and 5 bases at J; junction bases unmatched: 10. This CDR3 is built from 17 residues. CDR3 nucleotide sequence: TGTGCCAGCAGTGAGGCTAGCGGGGGGGCCGATCGCGAGACCCAGTACTTC. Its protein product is CASSEASGGADRETQYF. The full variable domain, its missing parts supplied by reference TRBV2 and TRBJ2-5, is EPEVTQTPSHQVTQMGQEVILRCVPISNHLYFYWYRQILGQKVEFLVSFYNNEISEKSEIFDDQFSVERPDGSNFTLKIRSTKLEDSAMYFCASSEASGGADRETQYFGPGTRLLVL.

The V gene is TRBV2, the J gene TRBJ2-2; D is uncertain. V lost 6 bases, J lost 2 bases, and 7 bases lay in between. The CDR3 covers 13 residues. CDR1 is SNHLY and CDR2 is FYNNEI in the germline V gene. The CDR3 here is CASRDPNTGELFF. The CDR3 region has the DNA TGTGCCAGCAGAGACCCTAACACCGGGGAGCTGTTTTTT.

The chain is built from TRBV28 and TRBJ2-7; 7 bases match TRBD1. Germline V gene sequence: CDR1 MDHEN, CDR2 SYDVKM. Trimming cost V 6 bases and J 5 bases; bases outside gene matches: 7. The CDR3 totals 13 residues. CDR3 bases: TGTGCCAGCAGCACAGGGGCTTTGGACGAGCAGTACTTC. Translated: CASSTGALDEQYF.

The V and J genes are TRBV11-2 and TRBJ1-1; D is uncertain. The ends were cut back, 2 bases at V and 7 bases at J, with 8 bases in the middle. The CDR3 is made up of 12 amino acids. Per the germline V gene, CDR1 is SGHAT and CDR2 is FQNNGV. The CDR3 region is CASSLLESEAFF. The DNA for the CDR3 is TGTGCCAGCAGCTTACTTGAGAGTGAAGCTTTCTTT.

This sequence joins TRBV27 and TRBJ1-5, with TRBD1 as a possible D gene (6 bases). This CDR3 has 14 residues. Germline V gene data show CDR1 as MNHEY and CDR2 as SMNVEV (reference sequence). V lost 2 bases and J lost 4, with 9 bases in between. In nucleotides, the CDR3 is TGTGCCAGCAGTTTAATCCAGGGGAATCAGCCCCAGCATTTT. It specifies CASSLIQGNQPQHF.

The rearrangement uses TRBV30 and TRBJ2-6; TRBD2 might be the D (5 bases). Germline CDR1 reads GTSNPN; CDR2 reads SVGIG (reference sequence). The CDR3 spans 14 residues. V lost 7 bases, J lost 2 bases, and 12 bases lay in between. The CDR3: CAFEAGTGANVLTF. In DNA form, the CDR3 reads TGTGCCTTCGAGGCGGGTACTGGGGCCAACGTCCTGACTTTC.

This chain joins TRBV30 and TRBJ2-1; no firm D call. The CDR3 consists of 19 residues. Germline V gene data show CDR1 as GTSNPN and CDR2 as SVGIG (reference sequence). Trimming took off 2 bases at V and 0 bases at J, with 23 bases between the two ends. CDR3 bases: TGTGCCTGGAGTCCGGACGAAGGCAGGACCCAAAGCTCCTACAATGAGCAGTTCTTC. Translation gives CAWSPDEGRTQSSYNEQFF.

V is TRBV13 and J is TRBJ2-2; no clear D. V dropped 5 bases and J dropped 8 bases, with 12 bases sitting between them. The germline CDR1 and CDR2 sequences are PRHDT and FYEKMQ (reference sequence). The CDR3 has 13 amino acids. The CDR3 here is CASSPQFEGELFF. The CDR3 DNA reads TGTGCCAGCAGCCCCCAATTCGAAGGGGAGCTGTTTTTT.

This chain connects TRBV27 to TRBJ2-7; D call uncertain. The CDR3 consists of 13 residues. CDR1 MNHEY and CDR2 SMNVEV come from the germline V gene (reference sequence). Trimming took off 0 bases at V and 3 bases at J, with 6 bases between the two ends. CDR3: CASSLSGFYEQYF. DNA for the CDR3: TGTGCCAGCAGTTTATCAGGGTTCTACGAGCAGTACTTC.

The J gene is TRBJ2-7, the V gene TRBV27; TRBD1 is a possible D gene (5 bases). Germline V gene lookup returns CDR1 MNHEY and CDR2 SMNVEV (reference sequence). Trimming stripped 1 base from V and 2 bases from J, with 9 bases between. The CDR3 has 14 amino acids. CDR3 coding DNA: TGTGCCAGCAGTTTATTATCAGGGCCCTACGAGCAGTACTTC. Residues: CASSLLSGPYEQYF.

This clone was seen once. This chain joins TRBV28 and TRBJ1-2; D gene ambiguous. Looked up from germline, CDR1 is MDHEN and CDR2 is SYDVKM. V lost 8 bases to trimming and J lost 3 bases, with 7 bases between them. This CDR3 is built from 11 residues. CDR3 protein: CASQIDYGYTF. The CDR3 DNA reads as TGTGCCAGCCAGATTGACTATGGCTACACCTTC.

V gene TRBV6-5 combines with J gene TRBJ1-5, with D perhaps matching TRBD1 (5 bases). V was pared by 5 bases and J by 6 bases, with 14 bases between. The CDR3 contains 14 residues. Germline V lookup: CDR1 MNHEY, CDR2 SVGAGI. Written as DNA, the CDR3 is TGTGCCAGCAGTCCGTCCGCAGGGATTCAGCCCCAGCATTTT. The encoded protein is CASSPSAGIQPQHF.

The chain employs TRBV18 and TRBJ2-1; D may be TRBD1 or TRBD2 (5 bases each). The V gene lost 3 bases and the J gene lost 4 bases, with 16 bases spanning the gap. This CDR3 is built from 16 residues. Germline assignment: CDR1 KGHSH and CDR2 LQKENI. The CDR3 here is CASSPLDGTLYNEQFF. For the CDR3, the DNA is TGTGCCAGCTCACCCTTAGATGGGACCCTATACAATGAGCAGTTCTTC.

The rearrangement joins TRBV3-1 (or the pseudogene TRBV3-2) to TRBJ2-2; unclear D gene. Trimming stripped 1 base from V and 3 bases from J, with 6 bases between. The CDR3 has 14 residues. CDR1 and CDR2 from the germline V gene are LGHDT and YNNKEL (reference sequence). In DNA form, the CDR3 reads TGTGCCAGCAGCCAAGCTTTCTACACCGGGGAGCTGTTTTTT. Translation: CASSQAFYTGELFF.

CDR3 in amino acids: CASRHRTSGAETQYF. The CDR3 bases are TGCGCCAGCAGACACCGGACTAGCGGGGCAGAGACCCAGTACTTC. V is TRBV5-1 and J is TRBJ2-5, with TRBD2 identical over 12 bases. This CDR3 has 15 amino acids. Unmatched junction bases numbered 6, after V lost 5 bases and J lost 4 bases. The germline V gene encodes CDR1 SGHRS and CDR2 YFSETQ. Full variable domain (rest looked up from reference TRBV5-1 and TRBJ2-5): KAGVTQTPRYLIKTRGQQVTLSCSPISGHRSVSWYQQTPGQGLQFLFEYFSETQRNKGNFPGRFSGRQFSNSRSEMNVSTLELGDSALYLCASRHRTSGAETQYFGPGTRLLVL.

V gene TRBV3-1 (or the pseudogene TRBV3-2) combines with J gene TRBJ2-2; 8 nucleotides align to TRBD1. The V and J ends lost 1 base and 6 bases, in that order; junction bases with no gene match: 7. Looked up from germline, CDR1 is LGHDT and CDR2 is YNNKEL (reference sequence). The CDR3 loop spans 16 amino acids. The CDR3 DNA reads TGTGCCAGCAGCCAAGTGGACAGGGAGCCGCCCGGGGAGCTGTTTTTT. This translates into CASSQVDREPPGELFF.

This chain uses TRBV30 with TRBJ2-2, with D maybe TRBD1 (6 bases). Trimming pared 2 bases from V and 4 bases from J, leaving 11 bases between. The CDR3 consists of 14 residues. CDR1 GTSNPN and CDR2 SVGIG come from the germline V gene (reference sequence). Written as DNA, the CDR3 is TGTGCCTGGAGTCGACAGGAGCTCACCGGGGAGCTGTTTTTT. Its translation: CAWSRQELTGELFF.

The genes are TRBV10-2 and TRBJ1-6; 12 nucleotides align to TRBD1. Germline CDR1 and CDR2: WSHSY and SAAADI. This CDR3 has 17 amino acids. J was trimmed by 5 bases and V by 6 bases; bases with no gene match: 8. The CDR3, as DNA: TGCGCCAGCAGGACCCCGGGACAGGGGGCTAATAATTCACCCCTCCACTTT. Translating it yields CASRTPGQGANNSPLHF.